This entry describes one T cell receptor beta chain. Its cognate antigen has yet to be identified. No much larger clone exists at a distance of one base, and base qualities are not known. These reads were obtained on an Illumina HiSeq 2500. Quantitative 5'-RACE with molecular barcodes was used to prepare TCR beta libraries. The authors' analysis ran thus. Disease-linked TCR variants were identified with a new computational method built on a probabilistic model of VDJ rearrangement. TCRdb cleaned the public reads at Q25 with fastp, built clones with MiXCR and kept in-frame beta chains. Rows are combined by CDR3 protein, so each entry shows the most common genes and DNA. The V and J calls reflect TCRdb's pipeline rather than the authors' work. Counted in this sample were about 360,000 distinct CDR3 sequences; roughly 15% of them appeared once. The ten largest make up 1.1% of the sample. The sample is drawn from a study of CD8 T cells in ankylosing spondylitis (dated by TCRdb to the late 2010s). General notes on the study: The study profiled T cell receptor beta repertoires in healthy donors and ankylosing spondylitis patients to find disease-linked TCR variants. The full study cohort comprised some 27 ankylosing spondylitis patients and about a hundred healthy donors. Peripheral blood samples were taken, and synovial fluid was additionally collected from ankylosing spondylitis patients.

Measured from the cysteine to the phenylalanine, the CDR3 is 14 residues long. Only the CDR3 part of the read is kept: 42 bases, read in frame from the first base. V ends up 3 bases short and J 8 bases short, with an unmatched junction base count of 5. Results and caveats for the whole study, not just this receptor: The disease-linked clones showed a CD8+ phenotype and occurred at relatively low frequencies in peripheral blood. Some TCR beta motif variants had previously been reported in synovial fluid and blood of reactive arthritis patients, which suggested common disease-initiation mechanisms. The disease-linked clones were reported as significantly enriched in matched synovial fluid samples from ankylosing spondylitis patients. Blood from ankylosing spondylitis patients appeared to be characterized by a TCR beta motif composed of 7 to 9 highly homologous amino acid variants.

The sequenced material came from blood, either unsorted or a sorted T cell fraction (not recorded which). The rearranged chain carries TRBV12-3 or TRBV12-4 and TRBJ1-2; TRBD1 aligns with 11 central bases. The sequence was obtained from a male donor with ankylosing spondylitis or in good health (not recorded which). The CDR3 in this case is CASSFLGQGAGYTF. The DNA sequence follows: TGTGCCAGCAGTTTTTTAGGACAGGGGGCAGGCTACACCTTC.